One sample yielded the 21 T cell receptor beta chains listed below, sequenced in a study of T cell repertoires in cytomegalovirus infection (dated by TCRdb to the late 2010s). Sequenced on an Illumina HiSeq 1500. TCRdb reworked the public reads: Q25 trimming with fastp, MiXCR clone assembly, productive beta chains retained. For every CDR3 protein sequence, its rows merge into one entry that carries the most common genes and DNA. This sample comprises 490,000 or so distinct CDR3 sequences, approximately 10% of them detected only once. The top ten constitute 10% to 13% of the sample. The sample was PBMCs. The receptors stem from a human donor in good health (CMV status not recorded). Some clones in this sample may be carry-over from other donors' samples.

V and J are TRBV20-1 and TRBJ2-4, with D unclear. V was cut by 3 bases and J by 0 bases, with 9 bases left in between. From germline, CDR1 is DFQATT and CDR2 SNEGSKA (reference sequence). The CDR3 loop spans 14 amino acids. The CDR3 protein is CSARSLLAKNIQYF. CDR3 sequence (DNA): TGCAGTGCTAGGTCTCTATTAGCCAAAAACATTCAGTACTTC.

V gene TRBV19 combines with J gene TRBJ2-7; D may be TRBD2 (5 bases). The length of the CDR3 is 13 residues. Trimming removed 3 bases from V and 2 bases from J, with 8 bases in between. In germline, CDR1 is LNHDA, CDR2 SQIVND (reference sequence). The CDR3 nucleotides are TGTGCCAGTAGTATGTCGGGGACCTACGAGCAGTACTTC. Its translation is CASSMSGTYEQYF.

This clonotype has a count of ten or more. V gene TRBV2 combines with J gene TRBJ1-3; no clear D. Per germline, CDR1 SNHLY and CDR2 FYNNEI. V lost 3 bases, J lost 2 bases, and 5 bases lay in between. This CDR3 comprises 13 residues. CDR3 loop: CASSDWAGNTIYF. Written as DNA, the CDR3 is TGTGCCAGCAGTGATTGGGCTGGAAACACCATATATTTT. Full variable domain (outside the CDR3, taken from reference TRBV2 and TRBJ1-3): EPEVTQTPSHQVTQMGQEVILRCVPISNHLYFYWYRQILGQKVEFLVSFYNNEISEKSEIFDDQFSVERPDGSNFTLKIRSTKLEDSAMYFCASSDWAGNTIYFGEGSWLTVV.

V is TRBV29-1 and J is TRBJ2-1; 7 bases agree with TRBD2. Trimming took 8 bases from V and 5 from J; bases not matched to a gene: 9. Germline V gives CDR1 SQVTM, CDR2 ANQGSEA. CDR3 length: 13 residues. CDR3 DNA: TGCAGCCTTGCGGGAGTTTACCACAATGAGCAGTTCTTC. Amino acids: CSLAGVYHNEQFF.

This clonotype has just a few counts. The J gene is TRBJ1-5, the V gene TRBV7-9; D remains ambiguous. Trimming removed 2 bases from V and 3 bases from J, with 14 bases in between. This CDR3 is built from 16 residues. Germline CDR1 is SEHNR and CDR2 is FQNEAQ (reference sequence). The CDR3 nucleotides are TGTGCCAGCAGCTTATCCGGGGTTGGGCACAATCAGCCCCAGCATTTT. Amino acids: CASSLSGVGHNQPQHF.

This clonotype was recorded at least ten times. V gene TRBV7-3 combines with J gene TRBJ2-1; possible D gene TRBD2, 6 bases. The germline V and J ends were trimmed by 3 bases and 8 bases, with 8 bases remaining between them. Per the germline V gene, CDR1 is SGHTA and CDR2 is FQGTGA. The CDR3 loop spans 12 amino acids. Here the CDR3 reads CASSFGEDEQFF. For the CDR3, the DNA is TGTGCCAGCAGCTTCGGGGAGGATGAGCAGTTCTTC.

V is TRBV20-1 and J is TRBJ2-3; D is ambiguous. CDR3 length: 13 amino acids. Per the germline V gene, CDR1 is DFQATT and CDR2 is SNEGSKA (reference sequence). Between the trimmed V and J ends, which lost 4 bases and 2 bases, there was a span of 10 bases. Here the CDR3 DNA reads TGCAGTGCTACTAACAGTTACACAGATACGCAGTATTTT. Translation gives CSATNSYTDTQYF.

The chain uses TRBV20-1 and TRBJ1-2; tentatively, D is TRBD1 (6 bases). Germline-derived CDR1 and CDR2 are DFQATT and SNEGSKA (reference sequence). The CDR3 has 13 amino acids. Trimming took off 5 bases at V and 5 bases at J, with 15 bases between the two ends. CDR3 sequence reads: CSASKDSLYGYTF. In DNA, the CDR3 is TGCAGTGCTTCTAAGGACAGTCTGTATGGCTACACCTTC.

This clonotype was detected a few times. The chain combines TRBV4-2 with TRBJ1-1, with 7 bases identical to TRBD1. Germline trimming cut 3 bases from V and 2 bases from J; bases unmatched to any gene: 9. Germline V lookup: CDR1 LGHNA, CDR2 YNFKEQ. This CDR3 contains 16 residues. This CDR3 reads CASSHRQGGDNTEAFF. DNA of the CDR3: TGTGCCAGCAGCCATCGCCAAGGGGGCGATAACACTGAAGCTTTCTTT.

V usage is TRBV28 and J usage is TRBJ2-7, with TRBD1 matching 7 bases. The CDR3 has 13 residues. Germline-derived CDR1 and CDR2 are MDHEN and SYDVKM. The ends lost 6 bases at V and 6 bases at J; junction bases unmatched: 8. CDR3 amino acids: CASSISHRGEQYF. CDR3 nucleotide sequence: TGTGCCAGCAGCATATCTCACAGGGGCGAGCAGTACTTC.

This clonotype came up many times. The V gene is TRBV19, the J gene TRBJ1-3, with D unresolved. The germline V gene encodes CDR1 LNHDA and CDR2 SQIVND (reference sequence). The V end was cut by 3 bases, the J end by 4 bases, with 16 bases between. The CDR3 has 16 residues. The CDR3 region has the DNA TGTGCCAGTAGTATTACCCAAGTCGACCCAGGAAACACCATATATTTT. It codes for CASSITQVDPGNTIYF.

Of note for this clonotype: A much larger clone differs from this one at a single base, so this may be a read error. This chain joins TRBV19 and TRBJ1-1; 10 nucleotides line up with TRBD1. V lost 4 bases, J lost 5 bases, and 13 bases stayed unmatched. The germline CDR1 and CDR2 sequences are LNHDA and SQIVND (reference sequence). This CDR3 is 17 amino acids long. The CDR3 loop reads CASSTQGTGVSRTEAFF. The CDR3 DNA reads TGTGCCAGTAGTACTCAAGGGACAGGGGTTTCAAGGACTGAAGCTTTCTTT.

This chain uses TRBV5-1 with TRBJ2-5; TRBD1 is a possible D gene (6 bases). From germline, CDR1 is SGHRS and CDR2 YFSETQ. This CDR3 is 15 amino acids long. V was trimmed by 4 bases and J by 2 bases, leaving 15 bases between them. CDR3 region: CASSLTGSYQETQYF. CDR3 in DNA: TGCGCCAGCAGCCTTACAGGGAGTTATCAAGAGACCCAGTACTTC. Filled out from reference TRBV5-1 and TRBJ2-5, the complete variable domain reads KAGVTQTPRYLIKTRGQQVTLSCSPISGHRSVSWYQQTPGQGLQFLFEYFSETQRNKGNFPGRFSGRQFSNSRSEMNVSTLELGDSALYLCASSLTGSYQETQYFGPGTRLLVL.

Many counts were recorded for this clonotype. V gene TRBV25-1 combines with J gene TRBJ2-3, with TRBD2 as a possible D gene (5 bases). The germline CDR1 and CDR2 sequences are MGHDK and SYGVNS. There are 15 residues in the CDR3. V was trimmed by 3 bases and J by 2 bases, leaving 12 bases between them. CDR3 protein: CASSDLGLNTDTQYF. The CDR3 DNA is TGTGCCAGCAGTGATCTCGGACTGAACACAGATACGCAGTATTTT.

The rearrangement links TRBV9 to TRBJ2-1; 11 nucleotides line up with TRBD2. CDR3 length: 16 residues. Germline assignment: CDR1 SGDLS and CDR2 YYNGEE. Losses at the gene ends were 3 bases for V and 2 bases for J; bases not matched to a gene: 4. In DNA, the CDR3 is TGTGCCAGCAGCGGGGGGACTAGCGGTACCTACAATGAGCAGTTCTTC. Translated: CASSGGTSGTYNEQFF.

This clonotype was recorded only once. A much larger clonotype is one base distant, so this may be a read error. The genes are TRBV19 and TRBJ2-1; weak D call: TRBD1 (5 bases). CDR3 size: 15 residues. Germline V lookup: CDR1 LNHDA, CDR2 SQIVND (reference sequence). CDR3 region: CASRIVVRDSNEQFF. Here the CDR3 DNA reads TGTGCCAGTCGTATAGTCGTCAGGGATTCCAATGAGCAGTTCTTC.

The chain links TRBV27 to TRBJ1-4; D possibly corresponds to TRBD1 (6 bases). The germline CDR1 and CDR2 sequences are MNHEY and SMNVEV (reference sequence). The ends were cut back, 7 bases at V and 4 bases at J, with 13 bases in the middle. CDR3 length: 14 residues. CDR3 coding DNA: TGTGCCAGCACCCCCAGGGGATTTAATGAAAAACTGTTTTTT. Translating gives CASTPRGFNEKLFF.

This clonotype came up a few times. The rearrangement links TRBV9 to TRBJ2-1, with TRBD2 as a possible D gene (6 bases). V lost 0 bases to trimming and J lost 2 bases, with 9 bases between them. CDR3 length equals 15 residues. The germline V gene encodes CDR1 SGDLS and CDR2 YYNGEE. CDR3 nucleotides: TGTGCCAGCAGCGTAGGGGGGGAGCCCTACAATGAGCAGTTCTTC. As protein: CASSVGGEPYNEQFF.

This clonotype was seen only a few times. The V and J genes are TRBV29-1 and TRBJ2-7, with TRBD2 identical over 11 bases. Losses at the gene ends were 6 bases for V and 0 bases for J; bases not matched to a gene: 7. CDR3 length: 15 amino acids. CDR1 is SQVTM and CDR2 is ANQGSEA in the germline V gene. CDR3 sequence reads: CSVGLAGTHSYEQYF. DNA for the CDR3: TGCAGCGTCGGACTAGCGGGTACACACTCCTACGAGCAGTACTTC.

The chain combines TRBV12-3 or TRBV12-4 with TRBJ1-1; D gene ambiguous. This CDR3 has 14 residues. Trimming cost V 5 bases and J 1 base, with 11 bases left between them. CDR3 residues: CASSPLDGNTEAFF. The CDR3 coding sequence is TGTGCCAGCAGTCCGCTTGACGGGAACACTGAAGCTTTCTTT.

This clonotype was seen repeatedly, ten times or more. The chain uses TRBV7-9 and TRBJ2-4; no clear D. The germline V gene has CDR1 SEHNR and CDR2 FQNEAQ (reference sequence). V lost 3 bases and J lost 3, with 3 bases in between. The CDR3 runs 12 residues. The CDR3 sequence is CASSLDKNIQYF. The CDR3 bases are TGTGCCAGCAGCTTGGACAAAAACATTCAGTACTTC.